This TCR beta chain was observed in a study of graft-versus-host responses after intestinal transplantation. Whole-study context: Isolated intestinal, liver-intestinal, or multivisceral transplants were what recipients had. Induction with anti-thymocyte globulin, then tacrolimus and steroids for roughly three years, was given to all recipients.

Findings of the study overall: Among recipient marrow samples, GvH clones were found; some appeared first in ileum or blood.

The CDR3 is made up of 15 amino acids. V lost 1 base and J lost 3, with 12 bases in between. The germline gives CDR1 SGHRS, CDR2 YFSETQ. Concerning this clone itself: Antigen: not known.

Only in-frame clones appear in the TCRdb table, and some are missing; sequencing was by immunoSEQ multiplex PCR. The sample yields some 86,000 clones, about nine tenths seen once. The chain carries TRBV5-1 and TRBJ2-3; D might be TRBD2 (6 bases). Here the sequenced sample was unstimulated CD8+ T cells sorted from spleen or lymph node cells, taken before intestinal transplant. This sequence originates from a human donor who received an intestinal transplant. The chain's CDR3 is CASSLWGGETDTQYF. CDR3 DNA sequence: TGCGCCAGCAGCTTGTGGGGCGGGGAGACAGATACGCAGTATTTT. Full variable domain (outside the CDR3, taken from reference TRBV5-1 and TRBJ2-3): KAGVTQTPRYLIKTRGQQVTLSCSPISGHRSVSWYQQTPGQGLQFLFEYFSETQRNKGNFPGRFSGRQFSNSRSEMNVSTLELGDSALYLCASSLWGGETDTQYFGPGTRLTVL.